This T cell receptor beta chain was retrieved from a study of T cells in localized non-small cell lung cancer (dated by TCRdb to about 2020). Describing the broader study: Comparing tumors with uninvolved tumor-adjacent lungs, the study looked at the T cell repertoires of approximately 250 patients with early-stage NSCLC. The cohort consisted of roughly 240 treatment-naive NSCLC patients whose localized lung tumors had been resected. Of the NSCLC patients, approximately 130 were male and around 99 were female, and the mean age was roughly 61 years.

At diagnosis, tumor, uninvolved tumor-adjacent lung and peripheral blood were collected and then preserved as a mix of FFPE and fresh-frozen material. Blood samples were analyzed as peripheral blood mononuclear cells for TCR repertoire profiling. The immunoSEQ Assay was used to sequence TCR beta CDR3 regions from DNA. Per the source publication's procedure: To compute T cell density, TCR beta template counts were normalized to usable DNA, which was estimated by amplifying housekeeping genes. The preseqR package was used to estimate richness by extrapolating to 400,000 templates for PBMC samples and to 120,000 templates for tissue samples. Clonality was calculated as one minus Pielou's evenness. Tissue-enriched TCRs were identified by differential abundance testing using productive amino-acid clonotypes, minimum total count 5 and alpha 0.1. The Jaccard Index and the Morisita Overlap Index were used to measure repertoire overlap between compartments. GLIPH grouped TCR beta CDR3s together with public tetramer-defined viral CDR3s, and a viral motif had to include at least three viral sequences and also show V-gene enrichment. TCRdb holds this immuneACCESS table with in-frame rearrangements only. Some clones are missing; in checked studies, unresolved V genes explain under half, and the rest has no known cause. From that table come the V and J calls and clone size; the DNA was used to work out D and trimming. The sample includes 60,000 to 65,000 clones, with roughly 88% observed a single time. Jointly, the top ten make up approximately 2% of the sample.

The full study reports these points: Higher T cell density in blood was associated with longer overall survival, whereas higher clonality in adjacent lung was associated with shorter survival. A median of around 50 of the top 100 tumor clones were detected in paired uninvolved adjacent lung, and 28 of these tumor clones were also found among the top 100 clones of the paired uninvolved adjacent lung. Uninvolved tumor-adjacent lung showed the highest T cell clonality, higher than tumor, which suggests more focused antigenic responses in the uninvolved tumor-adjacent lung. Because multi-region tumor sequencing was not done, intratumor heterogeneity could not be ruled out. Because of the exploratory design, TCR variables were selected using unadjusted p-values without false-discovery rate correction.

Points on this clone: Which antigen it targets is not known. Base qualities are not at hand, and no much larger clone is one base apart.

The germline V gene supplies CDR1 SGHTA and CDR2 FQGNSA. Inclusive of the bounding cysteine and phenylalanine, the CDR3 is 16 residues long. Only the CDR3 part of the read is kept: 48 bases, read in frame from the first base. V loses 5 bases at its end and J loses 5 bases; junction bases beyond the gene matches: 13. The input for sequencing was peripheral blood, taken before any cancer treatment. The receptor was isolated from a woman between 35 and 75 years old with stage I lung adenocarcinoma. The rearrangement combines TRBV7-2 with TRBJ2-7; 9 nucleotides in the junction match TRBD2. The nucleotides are TGTGCCAGCAGCCCCTTTAGTAGCGGGAGTCTCAACGAGCAGTACTTC. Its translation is CASSPFSSGSLNEQYF. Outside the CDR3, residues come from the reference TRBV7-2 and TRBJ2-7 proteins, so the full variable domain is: GAGVSQSPSNKVTEKGKDVELRCDPISGHTALYWYRQSLGQGLEFLIYFQGNSAPDKSGLPSDRFSAERTGGSVSTLTIQRTQQEDSAVYLCASSPFSSGSLNEQYFGPGTRLTVT.